One and the same sample provided the 13 T cell receptor beta chains below, sequenced in a study of blood T cell repertoires in COVID-19. Here immunoSEQ multiplex PCR was the method, and the copy in TCRdb shows in-frame clones only, minus some. The data show 140,000 to 150,000 clones, around 87% seen once. The sample was peripheral blood. The source of these receptors is an elderly man with acute or convalescent COVID-19.

The chain combines TRBV27 with TRBJ2-7, with 8 bases identical to TRBD1. The CDR3 is 13 amino acids. Germline trimming cut 6 bases from V and 7 bases from J; bases unmatched to any gene: 8. From germline, CDR1 is MNHEY and CDR2 SMNVEV (reference sequence). The CDR3 is CASSDRTGGEQYF. In DNA form, the CDR3 reads TGTGCCAGCAGCGACCGAACAGGGGGAGAGCAGTACTTC.

The V call is TRBV21-1, the J call TRBJ2-1; TRBD1, as called in the table, went unchecked against the DNA. TRBV21-1 is designated a pseudogene. This CDR3 spans 17 amino acids. The CDR3 coding sequence is TGTGCCAGCAGCAAAGAACAGGACACTACCTCCTACAATGAGCAGTTCTTC. Its translation: CASSKEQDTTSYNEQFF.

The chain carries TRBV7-3 and TRBJ2-1, with D maybe TRBD2 (6 bases). The germline V gene has CDR1 SGHTA and CDR2 FQGTGA. The V end lost 4 bases, the J end lost 6 bases, and 16 bases lay between the germline ends. The CDR3 has 15 residues. The chain's CDR3 is CASSSGGTVRNEQFF. The CDR3 DNA reads as TGTGCCAGCAGCTCAGGCGGGACGGTACGCAATGAGCAGTTCTTC.

With respect to this clone: A read error may produce the germline difference seen at one junction end. J is TRBJ2-5 and V is TRBV7-7; a weak D match, TRBD1 (7 bases). This CDR3 region has 16 residues. Germline V CDR1 and CDR2: SSHAT, FNYEAQ (reference sequence). The CDR3 DNA reads as TGTGCTAGCAGCTTAGGAGGCCAGGGGGGAGGAGAGACCCAGTACTTC. Translating it yields CASSLGGQGGGETQYF.

The chain links TRBV6-5 to TRBJ1-2; 8 nucleotides match TRBD1. This CDR3 spans 14 amino acids. Trimming cost V 5 bases and J 4 bases; bases outside gene matches: 6. CDR1 is MNHEY and CDR2 is SVGAGI in the germline V gene. The CDR3 is CASSTRQGSYGYTF. In DNA, the CDR3 is TGTGCCAGCAGTACTCGACAGGGGAGCTATGGCTACACCTTC.

The rearrangement links TRBV30 to TRBJ1-6; the match to TRBD1 covers 7 bases. J lost 9 bases, V lost 1 base, and 9 bases had no gene match. The CDR3 extends over 15 amino acids. Per the germline V gene, CDR1 is GTSNPN and CDR2 is SVGIG (reference sequence). DNA for the CDR3: TGTGCCTGGAGTGAAACGACAGGGTTGGGTTCACCCCTCCACTTT. It translates to CAWSETTGLGSPLHF. The variable domain in full, with the rest retrieved from reference TRBV30 and TRBJ1-6, is SQTIHQWPATLVQPVGSPLSLECTVEGTSNPNLYWYRQAAGRGLQLLFYSVGIGQISSEVPQNLSASRPQDRQFILSSKKLLLSDSGFYLCAWSETTGLGSPLHFGNGTRLTVT.

In this sample, this clone turned up a few times. The chain joins TRBV6-5 to TRBJ2-5; 8 nucleotides line up with TRBD1. CDR1 and CDR2 from the germline V gene are MNHEY and SVGAGI. The CDR3 length is 13 residues. Germline trimming cut 10 bases from V and 5 bases from J; bases unmatched to any gene: 9. The CDR3 DNA follows: TGTGCCACTTGGACAGGGTCGGAGGAGACCCAGTACTTC. Its translation: CATWTGSEETQYF.

The gene calls are TRBV7-2 and TRBJ2-7, with 10 bases matching TRBD2. Germline CDR1 SGHTA, CDR2 FQGNSA. The CDR3 runs 17 residues. J lost 0 bases, V lost 4 bases, and 9 bases had no gene match. In nucleotides, the CDR3 is TGTGCCAGCAGCTACCATTCTAGCGGGGGATTCTCCTACGAGCAGTACTTC. Protein: CASSYHSSGGFSYEQYF. Complete variable domain (other parts from reference TRBV7-2 and TRBJ2-7): GAGVSQSPSNKVTEKGKDVELRCDPISGHTALYWYRQSLGQGLEFLIYFQGNSAPDKSGLPSDRFSAERTGGSVSTLTIQRTQQEDSAVYLCASSYHSSGGFSYEQYFGPGTRLTVT.

J is TRBJ2-1 and V is TRBV25-1; TRBD1 aligns across 7 bases. Germline trimming cut 1 base from V and 2 bases from J; bases unmatched to any gene: 5. The germline gives CDR1 MGHDK, CDR2 SYGVNS. The CDR3 length is 16 residues. CDR3 loop: CASSELDRDPYNEQFF. DNA for the CDR3: TGTGCCAGCAGTGAATTAGACAGGGACCCCTACAATGAGCAGTTCTTC. The entire variable domain, with the rest obtained from reference TRBV25-1 and TRBJ2-1, is as follows: EADIYQTPRYLVIGTGKKITLECSQTMGHDKMYWYQQDPGMELHLIHYSYGVNSTEKGDLSSESTVSRIRTEHFPLTLESARPSHTSQYLCASSELDRDPYNEQFFGPGTRLTVL.

This clone was counted between two and nine times. The chain carries TRBV11-2 and TRBJ2-7, with TRBD1 matching over 7 bases. Germline V lookup: CDR1 SGHAT, CDR2 FQNNGV. This CDR3 region has 12 residues. The trim removed 5 bases at V and 7 bases at J, leaving 5 bases unmatched. The CDR3 protein is CASSITGVEQYF. DNA of the CDR3: TGTGCCAGCAGCATCACAGGGGTTGAGCAGTACTTC.

This clone was observed once. This sequence joins TRBV18 and TRBJ2-1; D is perhaps TRBD2 (8 bases). The CDR3 is 17 residues long. V was shortened by 3 bases and J by 6 bases, with 21 bases between the two germline ends. Germline CDR1 reads KGHSH; CDR2 reads LQKENI. The CDR3 is CASSPGQSGRAGNEQFF. CDR3 nucleotides: TGTGCCAGCTCACCGGGACAGTCCGGGAGGGCCGGCAATGAGCAGTTCTTC.

This clone turned up a few times. The chain joins TRBV27 to TRBJ1-5; D not certain. This CDR3 has 13 amino acids. The V gene lost 6 bases and the J gene lost 4 bases, with 10 bases spanning the gap. Germline V gene lookup returns CDR1 MNHEY and CDR2 SMNVEV (reference sequence). CDR3 residues: CASRRGGNQPQHF. CDR3 nucleotide sequence: TGTGCCAGCAGAAGAGGTGGGAATCAGCCCCAGCATTTT.

This clone was counted once. The rearrangement uses TRBV7-3 and TRBJ2-7, with D maybe TRBD1 (7 bases). The germline CDR1 and CDR2 sequences are SGHTA and FQGTGA. This CDR3 spans 15 amino acids. V lost 2 bases and J 0 bases, leaving 11 bases between the germline ends. The CDR3, as DNA: TGTGCCAGCAGCTTAGGAGGGACAGCCTCCTACGAGCAGTACTTC. Encoded protein: CASSLGGTASYEQYF. Variable domain in full (rest from reference TRBV7-3 and TRBJ2-7): GAGVSQTPSNKVTEKGKYVELRCDPISGHTALYWYRQSLGQGPEFLIYFQGTGAADDSGLPNDRFFAVRPEGSVSTLKIQRTERGDSAVYLCASSLGGTASYEQYFGPGTRLTVT.